A selection of T cell receptor beta chains follows, all from one sample in a study of cytomegalovirus exposure and HLA in healthy donors. Sequenced by immunoSEQ multiplex PCR; TCRdb stores in-frame clones only, minus some. The table has approximately 150,000 clones, approximately 71% seen once. Sequencing used PBMCs. The receptors shown here come from a man aged 18 to 35 in good health and CMV-seropositive. The CDR3 runs from the conserved cysteine through the conserved F or W. Fields, in order: clone size, J gene, D gene, CDR3 length, V gene, CDR3 protein, CDR3 DNA. A D gene is named only where the DNA matches it firmly. Only some rows state a clone size, as once, few, many or a class for expanded clones.

>-|TRBJ2-1|-|16|TRBV4-1
CASSQEISSDYNEQFF
TGCGCCAGCAGCCAAGAAATCAGTAGCGACTACAATGAGCAGTTCTTC
>few|TRBJ2-7|-|13|TRBV6-6
CASSPPHTYEQYF
TGTGCCAGCAGTCCCCCACATACCTACGAGCAGTACTTC
>-|TRBJ2-3|-|16|TRBV7-9
CSSSLDWAGYTDTQYF
TGTTCCAGCAGCTTAGATTGGGCGGGATACACAGATACGCAGTATTTT
>-|TRBJ1-5|TRBD1|15|TRBV14
CASSQGQGWNQPQHF
TGTGCCAGCAGCCAAGGACAGGGGTGGAATCAGCCCCAGCATTTT
>once|TRBJ2-7|TRBD1|15|TRBV7-2
CASSFIRDSSYEQYF
TGTGCCAGCAGCTTTATAAGGGACAGTTCCTACGAGCAGTACTTC
>-|TRBJ2-3|TRBD2|18|TRBV4-1
CASSQVIAGVSSTDTQYF
TGCGCCAGCAGCCAAGTGATAGCGGGAGTCTCGAGCACAGATACGCAGTATTTT
>-|TRBJ1-2|-|13|TRBV5-1
CASSIGLDRGYTF
TGCGCCAGCAGCATCGGACTGGACCGTGGCTACACCTTC
>few|TRBJ1-5|TRBD1|14|TRBV28
CASSYRDRVLTQHF
TGTGCCAGCAGCTACCGGGACAGGGTTCTAACCCAGCATTTT
>-|TRBJ2-5|TRBD2|18|TRBV29-1
CSVEEGTLAGGQWETQYF
TGCAGCGTTGAAGAGGGGACGCTAGCGGGAGGTCAATGGGAGACCCAGTACTTC
>once|TRBJ2-5|-|19|TRBV21-1
CASSKDRAWREGRWETQYF
TGTGCCAGCAGCAAAGATCGGGCTTGGCGGGAGGGCCGTTGGGAGACCCAGTACTTC
>-|TRBJ2-1|-|16|TRBV30
CAWSVDPLGAPNEQFF
TGTGCCTGGAGTGTGGATCCGCTAGGCGCTCCCAATGAGCAGTTCTTC
>-|TRBJ2-3|TRBD2|14|TRBV10-1
CASRPGLASDTQYF
TGCGCCAGCAGGCCGGGACTAGCTTCGGATACGCAGTATTTT
>once|TRBJ2-2|TRBD1|17|TRBV5-4
CASHGQGSILGGGELFF
TGTGCCAGTCACGGACAGGGAAGTATCCTCGGAGGAGGGGAGCTGTTTTTT
>-|TRBJ1-2|-|13|TRBV5-6
CASSLVASYGYTF
TGTGCCAGCAGCTTGGTAGCTTCCTATGGCTACACCTTC
>-|TRBJ2-1|TRBD2|13|TRBV2
CASSGGRAREQFF
TGTGCCAGCAGTGGCGGGAGGGCCCGTGAGCAGTTCTTC
>few|TRBJ2-6|-|14|TRBV19
CASFKTSGANVLTF
TGTGCCAGTTTTAAAACTTCTGGGGCCAACGTCCTGACTTTC
>-|TRBJ2-1|-|15|TRBV11-2
CASSLDQASYNEQFF
TGTGCCAGCAGCTTAGATCAAGCCTCCTACAATGAGCAGTTCTTC
>-|TRBJ2-7|TRBD2|14|TRBV5-1
CASELASGSYEQYF
TGCGCCAGCGAGCTAGCCAGCGGGAGTTACGAGCAGTACTTC
>-|TRBJ2-5|TRBD2|16|TRBV7-2
CASSLSSGSQEETQYF
TGTGCCAGCAGCCTATCTAGCGGGTCCCAGGAAGAGACCCAGTACTTC
>-|TRBJ1-2|-|12|TRBV7-9
CSSSLSGYGYTF
TGTTCCAGCAGCCTCAGCGGCTATGGCTACACCTTC
>-|TRBJ2-1|-|15|TRBV1
CTSSQVLEIDNEQFF
TGCACCAGCAGCCAAGTTCTTGAGATCGACAATGAGCAGTTCTTC
>-|TRBJ1-5|-|13|TRBV5-5
CASSFFLSQPQHF
TGTGCCAGCAGCTTTTTCTTGAGTCAGCCCCAGCATTTT
>-|TRBJ1-2|TRBD1|15|TRBV27
CASSYTLGGVKDYTF
TGTGCCAGCAGTTATACCCTAGGGGGCGTAAAAGACTACACCTTC
>-|TRBJ2-1|TRBD2|14|TRBV10-3
CAITVSGSVFEQFF
TGTGCCATCACCGTTAGCGGGAGCGTTTTTGAGCAGTTCTTC
>-|TRBJ2-3|-|11|TRBV20-1
CSARDSDTQYF
TGCAGTGCTAGAGATTCGGATACGCAGTATTTT
>-|TRBJ2-5|TRBD2|15|TRBV6-5
CASNRLAGSSETQYF
TGTGCCAGCAATAGACTAGCGGGGTCTTCGGAGACCCAGTACTTC
>-|TRBJ2-3|-|14|TRBV12-5
CASAPGLITDTQYF
TGTGCTAGTGCCCCGGGACTTATCACAGATACGCAGTATTTT
>-|TRBJ1-5|TRBD1|16|TRBV15
CATSNAGQGFTQPQHF
TGTGCCACCAGCAACGCCGGACAGGGATTCACTCAGCCCCAGCATTTT
>few|TRBJ1-1|-|13|TRBV18
CASSPNRVTEAFF
TGTGCCAGCTCACCTAACAGGGTTACTGAAGCTTTCTTT
>-|TRBJ2-7|TRBD1|15|TRBV28
CASSWPGQASYEQYF
TGTGCCAGCAGTTGGCCGGGACAGGCGTCCTACGAGCAGTACTTC
>-|TRBJ1-1|-|13|TRBV6-5
CASQKRMNTEAFF
TGTGCCTCCCAGAAGAGGATGAACACTGAAGCTTTCTTT
>-|TRBJ1-5|-|14|TRBV28
CASSLGGTNQPQHF
TGTGCCAGCAGTCTCGGGGGTACCAATCAGCCCCAGCATTTT
>once|TRBJ2-4|-|14|TRBV6-5
CASWASLAKNIQYF
TGTGCCAGCTGGGCGTCCTTAGCCAAAAACATTCAGTACTTC
>-|TRBJ2-5|-|14|TRBV27
CASRNLQIQETQYF
TGTGCCAGCAGAAATCTTCAGATCCAAGAGACCCAGTACTTC
>-|TRBJ2-3|-|13|TRBV7-6
CASSILGTDTQYF
TGTGCCAGCAGTATCCTCGGCACAGATACGCAGTATTTT
>-|TRBJ2-3|-|14|TRBV2
CASKAAGSTDTQYF
TGTGCCAGCAAAGCAGCGGGTAGCACAGATACGCAGTATTTT
>few|TRBJ2-1|TRBD2|16|TRBV19
CASSRTGTSGKQEQFF
TGTGCCAGTAGTAGAACCGGGACTAGCGGGAAGCAAGAGCAGTTCTTC
>-|TRBJ2-7|-|15|TRBV14
CASSQGGNGAYEQYF
TGTGCCAGCAGCCAAGGCGGGAATGGGGCTTACGAGCAGTACTTC
>-|TRBJ1-2|TRBD1|15|TRBV7-2
CASSAIQGMNYGYTF
TGTGCCAGCAGCGCCATACAGGGGATGAACTATGGCTACACCTTC
>-|TRBJ2-3|TRBD1|12|TRBV5-1
CASRQGADTQYF
TGCGCCAGCAGACAGGGGGCAGATACGCAGTATTTT
>-|TRBJ2-2|-|15|TRBV13
CASSFEGANTGELFF
TGTGCCAGCAGCTTTGAGGGCGCGAACACCGGGGAGCTGTTTTTT
>-|TRBJ2-5|TRBD2|15|TRBV5-4
CASSLGLAGGETQYF
TGTGCCAGCAGCTTGGGGCTAGCGGGAGGGGAGACCCAGTACTTC
>-|TRBJ2-7|TRBD2|16|TRBV19
CASSITGGPSYYEQYF
TGTGCCAGTAGTATAACGGGAGGGCCTTCCTACTACGAGCAGTACTTC
>-|TRBJ2-3|TRBD2|12|TRBV30
CAWEGTRDTQYF
TGTGCCTGGGAGGGGACTAGGGATACGCAGTATTTT
>-|TRBJ2-1|-|17|TRBV15
CATSRDLEGLFNNEQFF
TGTGCCACCAGCAGAGATCTCGAGGGCCTATTCAACAATGAGCAGTTCTTC
>-|TRBJ2-2|-|14|TRBV9
CASSGQGYTGELFF
TGTGCCAGCAGCGGGCAGGGTTACACCGGGGAGCTGTTTTTT
>-|TRBJ2-1|TRBD2|17|TRBV4-1
CASSQKVLAGALGEQFF
TGCGCCAGCAGCCAGAAGGTACTAGCGGGAGCATTGGGTGAGCAGTTCTTC
>-|TRBJ1-1|-|14|TRBV29-1
CSVWAGGSDTEAFF
TGCAGCGTTTGGGCCGGGGGGAGCGACACTGAAGCTTTCTTT
>-|TRBJ2-1|TRBD2|14|TRBV6-6
CASSQTSGRHEQFF
TGTGCCAGCAGCCAGACTAGCGGGAGGCATGAGCAGTTCTTC
>-|TRBJ1-3|-|14|TRBV11-2
CASSSKAGQEPGYF
TGTGCCAGCAGCAGTAAAGCGGGACAAGAGCCCGGATATTTT
>-|TRBJ2-1|TRBD2|18|TRBV28
CASSLRGLGLRSYNEQFF
TGTGCCAGCAGTTTAAGGGGCTTGGGACTACGATCCTACAATGAGCAGTTCTTC